The 7 T cell receptor beta chains below were found in one sample sequenced in a study of cytomegalovirus exposure and HLA in healthy donors. Primers for the PCR totalled 60 Vbeta and 13 Jbeta. The data were produced by immunoSEQ multiplex PCR, yet TCRdb's version contains in-frame clones alone and is incomplete. The sample has fewer than 250,000 clones, 70% to 90% seen once; the top ten hold roughly 3.1%. The specimen was PBMCs. All receptors derive from a man under 40 in good health and CMV-seronegative.

The chain carries TRBV6-5 and TRBJ2-1; 10 positions match TRBD2. The junction had 8 bases not matched to a gene; V was cut back by 6 bases and J by 6 bases. Germline V gene data show CDR1 as MNHEY and CDR2 as SVGAGI. This CDR3 comprises 15 residues. The CDR3 protein is CASSPTSGVPNEQFF. The CDR3 nucleotides read TGTGCCAGCAGCCCAACTAGCGGGGTTCCCAATGAGCAGTTCTTC.

The chain uses TRBV5-6 and TRBJ2-3; weak D call: TRBD2 (6 bases). CDR1 is SGHDT and CDR2 is YYEEEE in the germline V gene. The CDR3 spans 16 residues. V lost 1 base and J 5 bases, leaving 17 bases between the germline ends. CDR3 DNA: TGTGCCAGCAGCTTGATGGGGGGTCTATCGGGAGATACGCAGTATTTT. Translating gives CASSLMGGLSGDTQYF. The full variable domain, with the rest looked up from reference TRBV5-6 and TRBJ2-3, is DAGVTQSPTHLIKTRGQQVTLRCSPKSGHDTVSWYQQALGQGPQFIFQYYEEEERQRGNFPDRFSGHQFPNYSSELNVNALLLGDSALYLCASSLMGGLSGDTQYFGPGTRLTVL.

This clone was counted between two and nine times. The V and J genes are TRBV6-1 and TRBJ2-7; a weak D match, TRBD1 (6 bases). Germline values: CDR1 MNHNS, CDR2 SASEGT. This CDR3 has 11 amino acids. V shed 6 bases and J shed 13 bases, with 16 bases lying between them. The CDR3 protein is CASRSGQPVYF. DNA of the CDR3: TGTGCCAGCAGATCCGGACAGCCTGTCTACTTC.

This rearrangement joins TRBV28 to TRBJ1-1, with D uncertain. CDR1 and CDR2 (germline): MDHEN, SYDVKM. This CDR3 is built from 14 residues. V lost 1 base and J lost 1, with 7 bases in between. The CDR3 DNA reads as TGTGCCAGCAGTTTATACGCGGAGAACACTGAAGCTTTCTTT. Its translation: CASSLYAENTEAFF.

V usage is TRBV4-1 and J usage is TRBJ1-3; D gene uncertain. Between the trimmed V and J ends, which lost 3 bases and 0 bases, there was a span of 9 bases. Per germline, CDR1 MGHRA and CDR2 YSYEKL. The CDR3 consists of 15 residues. For the CDR3, the DNA is TGCGCCAGCAGCCATGGGGAGTACTCTGGAAACACCATATATTTT. Translation gives CASSHGEYSGNTIYF.

This clone has just a few counts. The J gene is TRBJ1-3, the V gene TRBV6-1; possible D gene TRBD1, 6 bases. Germline V CDR1 and CDR2: MNHNS, SASEGT. The V end lost 7 bases, the J end lost 2 bases, and 6 bases lay between the germline ends. The CDR3 is made up of 12 amino acids. DNA for the CDR3: TGTGCCAGCAACAGGGCTGGAAACACCATATATTTT. The encoded protein is CASNRAGNTIYF.

V is TRBV27 and J is TRBJ1-2; 8 nucleotides align to TRBD1. Germline V gives CDR1 MNHEY, CDR2 SMNVEV (reference sequence). The trim removed 0 bases at V and 5 bases at J, leaving 5 bases unmatched. This CDR3 comprises 15 residues. This CDR3 reads CASSLSSGGAYGYTF. The CDR3 nucleotides read TGTGCCAGCAGTTTATCGTCAGGGGGCGCTTATGGCTACACCTTC.